One sample yielded the 9 T cell receptor beta chains listed below, sequenced in a study of shared clonotypes between healthy human individuals. Libraries were prepared by immunoSEQ multiplex PCR; TCRdb keeps only in-frame clonotypes and omits some of them. Altogether more than 1.2 million clones are present, 97% to 99% being singletons, with the ten largest covering 0.36%. The sample comprised naive CD4+ T cells sorted from blood. Subset described: CD45RA+ positively selected. The source is a man aged 25 to 45 in good health.

This clone has a single count. This chain links TRBV5-1 with TRBJ2-3, with D possibly TRBD2 on 6 matching bases. The germline V and J ends were trimmed by 0 bases and 4 bases, with 12 bases remaining between them. The CDR3 is 15 residues long. Germline lookup yields CDR1 SGHRS and CDR2 YFSETQ. This chain's CDR3 is CASSLAPSVSDTQYF. The CDR3 nucleotides read TGCGCCAGCAGCTTGGCGCCTAGCGTTTCAGATACGCAGTATTTT.

The V call is TRBV10-3, the J call TRBJ2-3, with TRBD2 as a possible D gene (5 bases). The CDR3 consists of 15 residues. The V and J ends lost 3 bases and 2 bases respectively, with 12 bases between them. Germline V gene lookup returns CDR1 ENHRY and CDR2 SYGVKD. The CDR3 DNA reads TGTGCCATCAGTGACGGCGGAGGTCCCACAGATACGCAGTATTTT. Amino acid sequence: CAISDGGGPTDTQYF.

For this clone: The sample has other DNA sequences that encode this CDR3 too. The chain employs TRBV9 and TRBJ2-7; TRBD1 matches 7 bases. The germline V gene has CDR1 SGDLS and CDR2 YYNGEE. After removal of 0 bases from V and 2 bases from J, the junction contained 5 bases not matched to a gene. The CDR3 covers 15 residues. The CDR3 sequence is CASSVGRGPTYEQYF. The DNA for the CDR3 is TGTGCCAGCAGCGTAGGAAGGGGGCCCACCTACGAGCAGTACTTC.

The chain is built from TRBV13 and TRBJ2-3, with 10 bases fitting TRBD2. This CDR3 has 14 residues. Germline trimming cut 5 bases from V and 6 bases from J; bases unmatched to any gene: 5. CDR1 and CDR2 from the germline V gene are PRHDT and FYEKMQ (reference sequence). The CDR3 DNA sequence: TGTGCCAGCAGCATCCCTAGCGGGAGCGATACGCAGTATTTT. Protein product: CASSIPSGSDTQYF.

The chain links TRBV27 to TRBJ2-3; D not certain. The CDR3 runs 13 residues. V was cut by 3 bases and J by 7 bases, with 11 bases left in between. From germline, CDR1 is MNHEY and CDR2 SMNVEV (reference sequence). This CDR3 is CASSLRLGYTQYF. CDR3 bases: TGTGCCAGCAGTTTGCGACTGGGATATACGCAGTATTTT.

This sequence joins TRBV30 and TRBJ1-4; possible D gene TRBD1, 5 bases. The V gene's germline CDR1 is GTSNPN and CDR2 SVGIG (reference sequence). The CDR3 runs 12 residues. The V end was cut by 1 base, the J end by 10 bases, with 10 bases between. The CDR3 sequence is CAWSGTYGKLFF. The CDR3 bases are TGTGCCTGGAGTGGGACATATGGAAAACTGTTTTTT. The whole variable domain, remainder taken from reference TRBV30 and TRBJ1-4, is SQTIHQWPATLVQPVGSPLSLECTVEGTSNPNLYWYRQAAGRGLQLLFYSVGIGQISSEVPQNLSASRPQDRQFILSSKKLLLSDSGFYLCAWSGTYGKLFFGSGTQLSVL.

This clone showed up just once. The J gene is TRBJ2-7, the V gene TRBV5-4; TRBD2 matches at 9 bases. Trimming cost V 0 bases and J 4 bases; bases outside gene matches: 5. The CDR3 loop spans 15 amino acids. CDR1 and CDR2 from the germline V gene are SGHNT and YYREEE (reference sequence). CDR3 sequence: CASSLATSGTYEQYF. CDR3 DNA: TGTGCCAGCAGCTTGGCGACTAGCGGCACATACGAGCAGTACTTC.

With regard to this clone: One end of the junction does not line up with germline, which may come from a read error. The V gene is TRBV7-7, the J gene TRBJ2-1; 7 nucleotides line up with TRBD1. Per germline, CDR1 SSHAT and CDR2 FNYEAQ (reference sequence). This CDR3 comprises 14 residues. In nucleotides, the CDR3 is TGTGCTAGCAGCTTGGAGGCCGCTCGACAGGGAATGTTCTTC. Its protein is CASSLEAARQGMFF.

CDR3 DNA sequence: TGTGCCAGCTCACCACCGAGAGGACTAGTCATCAATGAGCAGTTCTTC. This encodes CASSPPRGLVINEQFF. This chain links TRBV18 with TRBJ2-1; 7 nucleotides align to TRBD2. Trimming cost V 0 bases and J 6 bases; bases outside gene matches: 8. The V gene's germline CDR1 is KGHSH and CDR2 LQKENI. CDR3 length: 16 amino acids.